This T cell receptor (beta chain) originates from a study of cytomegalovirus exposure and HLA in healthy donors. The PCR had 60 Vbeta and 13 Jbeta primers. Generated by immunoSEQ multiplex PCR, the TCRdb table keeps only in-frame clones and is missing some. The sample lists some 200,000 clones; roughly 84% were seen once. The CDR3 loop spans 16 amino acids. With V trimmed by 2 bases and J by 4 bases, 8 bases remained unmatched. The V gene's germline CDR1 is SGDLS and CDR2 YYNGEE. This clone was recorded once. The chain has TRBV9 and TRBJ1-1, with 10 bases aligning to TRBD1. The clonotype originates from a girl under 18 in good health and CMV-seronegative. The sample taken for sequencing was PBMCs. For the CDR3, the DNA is TGTGCCAGCAGCGTCCATTGGACAGGGGGTAGCACTGAAGCTTTCTTT. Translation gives CASSVHWTGGSTEAFF. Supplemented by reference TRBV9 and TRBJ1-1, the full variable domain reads DSGVTQTPKHLITATGQRVTLRCSPRSGDLSVYWYQQSLDQGLQFLIQYYNGEERAKGNILERFSAQQFPDLHSELNLSSLELGDSALYFCASSVHWTGGSTEAFFGQGTRLTVV.